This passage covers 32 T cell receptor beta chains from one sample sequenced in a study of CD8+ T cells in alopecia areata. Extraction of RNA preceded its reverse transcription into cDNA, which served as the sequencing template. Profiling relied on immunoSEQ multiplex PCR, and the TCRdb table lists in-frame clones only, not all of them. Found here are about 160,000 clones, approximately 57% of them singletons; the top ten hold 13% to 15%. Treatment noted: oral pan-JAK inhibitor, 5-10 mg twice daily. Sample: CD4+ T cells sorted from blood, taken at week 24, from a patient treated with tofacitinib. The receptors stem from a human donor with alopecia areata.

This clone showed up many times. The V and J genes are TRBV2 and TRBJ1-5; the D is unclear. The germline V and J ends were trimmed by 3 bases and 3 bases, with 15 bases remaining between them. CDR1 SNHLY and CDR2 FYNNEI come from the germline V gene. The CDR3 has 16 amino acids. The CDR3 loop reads CASSDYTPQLNQPQHF. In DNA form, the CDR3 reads TGTGCCAGCAGTGATTACACCCCTCAACTCAATCAGCCCCAGCATTTT.

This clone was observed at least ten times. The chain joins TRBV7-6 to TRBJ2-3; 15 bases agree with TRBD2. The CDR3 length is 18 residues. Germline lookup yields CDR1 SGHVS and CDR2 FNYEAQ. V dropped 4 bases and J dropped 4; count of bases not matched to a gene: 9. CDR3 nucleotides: TGTGCCAGCAGCTACGGGACTAGCGGGGGGAATCTTGCAGATACGCAGTATTTT. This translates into CASSYGTSGGNLADTQYF.

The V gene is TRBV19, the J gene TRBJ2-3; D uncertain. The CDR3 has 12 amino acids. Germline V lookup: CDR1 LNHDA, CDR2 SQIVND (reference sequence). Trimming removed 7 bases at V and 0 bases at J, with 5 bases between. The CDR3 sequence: CASTTSTDTQYF. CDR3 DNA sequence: TGTGCCAGTACCACTAGCACAGATACGCAGTATTTT.

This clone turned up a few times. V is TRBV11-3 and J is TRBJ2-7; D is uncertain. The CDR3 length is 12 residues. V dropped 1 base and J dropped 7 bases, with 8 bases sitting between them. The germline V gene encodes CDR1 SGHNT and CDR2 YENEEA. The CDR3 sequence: CASSLGPWEQYF. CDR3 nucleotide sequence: TGTGCCAGCAGCTTAGGACCTTGGGAGCAGTACTTC.

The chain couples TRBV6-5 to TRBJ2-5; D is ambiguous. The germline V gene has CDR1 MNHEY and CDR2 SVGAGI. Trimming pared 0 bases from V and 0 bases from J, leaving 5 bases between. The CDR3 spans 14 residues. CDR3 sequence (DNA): TGTGCCAGCAGTTACTCCCCGTACCAAGAGACCCAGTACTTC. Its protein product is CASSYSPYQETQYF.

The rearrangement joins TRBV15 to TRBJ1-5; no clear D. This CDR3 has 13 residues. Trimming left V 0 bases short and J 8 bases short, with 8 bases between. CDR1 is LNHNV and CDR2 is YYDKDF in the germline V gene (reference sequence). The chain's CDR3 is CATSRDRDKPQHF. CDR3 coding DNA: TGTGCCACCAGCAGAGACCGAGACAAGCCCCAGCATTTT. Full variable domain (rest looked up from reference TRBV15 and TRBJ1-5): DAMVIQNPRYQVTQFGKPVTLSCSQTLNHNVMYWYQQKSSQAPKLLFHYYDKDFNNEADTPDNFQSRRPNTSFCFLDIRSPGLGDTAMYLCATSRDRDKPQHFGDGTRLSIL.

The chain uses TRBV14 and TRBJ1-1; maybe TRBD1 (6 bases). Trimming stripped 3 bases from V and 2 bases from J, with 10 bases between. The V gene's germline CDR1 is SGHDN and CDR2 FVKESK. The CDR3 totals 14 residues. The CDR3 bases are TGTGCCAGCAGCCACCGGGGGCAAAACACTGAAGCTTTCTTT. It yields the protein CASSHRGQNTEAFF. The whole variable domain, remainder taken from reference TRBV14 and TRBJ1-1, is EAGVTQFPSHSVIEKGQTVTLRCDPISGHDNLYWYRRVMGKEIKFLLHFVKESKQDESGMPNNRFLAERTGGTYSTLKVQPAELEDSGVYFCASSHRGQNTEAFFGQGTRLTVV.

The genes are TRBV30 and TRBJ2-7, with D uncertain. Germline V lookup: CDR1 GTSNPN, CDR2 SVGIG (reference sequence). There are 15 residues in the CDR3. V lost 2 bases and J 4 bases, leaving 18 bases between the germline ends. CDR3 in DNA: TGTGCCTGGAGTACTCAGACGCGGATCGGGTACGAGCAGTACTTC. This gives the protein CAWSTQTRIGYEQYF.

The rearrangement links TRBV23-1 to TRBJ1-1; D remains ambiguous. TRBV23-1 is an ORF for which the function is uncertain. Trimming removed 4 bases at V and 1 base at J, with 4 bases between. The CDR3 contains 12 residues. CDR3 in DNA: TGCGCCAGCAGTCTGGGGAACACTGAAGCTTTCTTT. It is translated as CASSLGNTEAFF.

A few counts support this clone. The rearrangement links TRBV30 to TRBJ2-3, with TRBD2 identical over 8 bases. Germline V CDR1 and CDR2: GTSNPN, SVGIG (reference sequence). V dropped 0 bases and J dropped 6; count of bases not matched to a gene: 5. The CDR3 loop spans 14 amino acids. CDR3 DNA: TGTGCCTGGAGTGTGCGGGGGGCTCCCGATACGCAGTATTTT. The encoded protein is CAWSVRGAPDTQYF.

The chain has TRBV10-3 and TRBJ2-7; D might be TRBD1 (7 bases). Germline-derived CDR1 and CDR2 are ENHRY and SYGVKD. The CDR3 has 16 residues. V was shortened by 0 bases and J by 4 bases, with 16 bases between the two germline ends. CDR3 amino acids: CAISESTRTGAYEQYF. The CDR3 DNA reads TGTGCCATCAGTGAGTCGACTAGGACAGGAGCTTACGAGCAGTACTTC.

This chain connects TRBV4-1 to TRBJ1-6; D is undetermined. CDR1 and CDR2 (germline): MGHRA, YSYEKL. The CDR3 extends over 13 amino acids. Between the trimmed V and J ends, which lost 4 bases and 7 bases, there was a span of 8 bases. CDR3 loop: CASSREINSPLHF. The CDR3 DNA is TGCGCCAGCAGCCGGGAGATAAATTCACCCCTCCACTTT.

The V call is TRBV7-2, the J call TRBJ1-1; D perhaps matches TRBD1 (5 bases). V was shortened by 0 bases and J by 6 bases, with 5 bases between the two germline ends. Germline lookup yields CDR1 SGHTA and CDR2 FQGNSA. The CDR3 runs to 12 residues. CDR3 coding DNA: TGTGCCAGCAGCTTAGCCAGGGCTGAAGCTTTCTTT. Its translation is CASSLARAEAFF.

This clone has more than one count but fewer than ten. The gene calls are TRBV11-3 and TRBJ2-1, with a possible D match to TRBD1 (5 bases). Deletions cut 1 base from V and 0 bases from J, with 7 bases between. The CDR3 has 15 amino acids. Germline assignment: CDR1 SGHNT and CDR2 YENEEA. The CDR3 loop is CASSLGQPSYNEQFF. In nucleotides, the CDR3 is TGTGCCAGCAGCTTAGGACAGCCCTCCTACAATGAGCAGTTCTTC.

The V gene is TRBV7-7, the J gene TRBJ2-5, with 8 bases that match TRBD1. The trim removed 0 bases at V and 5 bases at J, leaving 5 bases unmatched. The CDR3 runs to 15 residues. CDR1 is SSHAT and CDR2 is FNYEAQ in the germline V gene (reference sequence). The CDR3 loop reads CASSLAPRTGETQYF. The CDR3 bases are TGTGCCAGCAGCTTAGCCCCTCGGACAGGGGAGACCCAGTACTTC.

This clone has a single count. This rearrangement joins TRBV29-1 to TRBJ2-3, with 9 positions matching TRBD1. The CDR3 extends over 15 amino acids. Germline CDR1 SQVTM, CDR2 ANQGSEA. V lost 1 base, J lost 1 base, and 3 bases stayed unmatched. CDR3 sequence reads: CSVEAGQGRTDTQYF. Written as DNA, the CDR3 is TGCAGCGTTGAAGCGGGACAGGGACGCACAGATACGCAGTATTTT.

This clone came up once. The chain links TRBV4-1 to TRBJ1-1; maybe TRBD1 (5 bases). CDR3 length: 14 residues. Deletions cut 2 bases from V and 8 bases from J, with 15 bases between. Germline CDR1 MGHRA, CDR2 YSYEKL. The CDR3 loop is CASSQRTRGEEAFF. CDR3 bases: TGCGCCAGCAGCCAACGTACGCGGGGGGAGGAAGCTTTCTTT.

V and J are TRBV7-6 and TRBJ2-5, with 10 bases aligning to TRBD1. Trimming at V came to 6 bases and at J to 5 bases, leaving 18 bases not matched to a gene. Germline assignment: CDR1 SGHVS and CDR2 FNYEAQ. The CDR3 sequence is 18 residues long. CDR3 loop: CASSLARAGGQGRETQYF. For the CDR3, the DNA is TGTGCCAGCAGTCTCGCGAGGGCCGGGGGACAGGGGAGGGAGACCCAGTACTTC. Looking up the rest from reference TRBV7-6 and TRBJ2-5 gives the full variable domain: GAGVSQSPRYKVTKRGQDVALRCDPISGHVSLYWYRQALGQGPEFLTYFNYEAQQDKSGLPNDRFSAERPEGSISTLTIQRTEQRDSAMYRCASSLARAGGQGRETQYFGPGTRLLVL.

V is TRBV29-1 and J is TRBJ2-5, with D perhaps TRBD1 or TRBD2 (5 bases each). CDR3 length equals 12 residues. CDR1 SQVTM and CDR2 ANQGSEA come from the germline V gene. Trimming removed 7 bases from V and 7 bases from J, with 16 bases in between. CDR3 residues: CSARLGEMTQYF. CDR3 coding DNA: TGCAGCGCCCGGTTGGGGGAGATGACCCAGTACTTC.

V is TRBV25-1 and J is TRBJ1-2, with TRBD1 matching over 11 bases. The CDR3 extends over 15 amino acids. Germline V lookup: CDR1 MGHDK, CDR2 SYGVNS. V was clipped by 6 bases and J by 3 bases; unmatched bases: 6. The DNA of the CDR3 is TGTGCCAGCAGCCCGGGACAGGGGGGGTACTATGGCTACACCTTC. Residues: CASSPGQGGYYGYTF.

The CDR3 loop is CSVEFRADSEAFF. CDR3 nucleotides: TGCAGCGTTGAATTCAGGGCCGACAGTGAAGCTTTCTTT. J is TRBJ1-1 and V is TRBV29-1; maybe TRBD1 (5 bases). The CDR3 covers 13 residues. Germline V gene lookup returns CDR1 SQVTM and CDR2 ANQGSEA. The germline V and J ends were trimmed by 2 bases and 7 bases, with 14 bases remaining between them.

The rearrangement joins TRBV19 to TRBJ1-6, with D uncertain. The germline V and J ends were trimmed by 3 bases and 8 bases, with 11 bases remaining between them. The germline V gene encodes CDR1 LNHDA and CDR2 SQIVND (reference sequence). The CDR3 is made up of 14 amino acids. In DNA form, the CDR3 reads TGTGCCAGTAGTATCTCGATACTCGATTCACCCCTCCACTTT. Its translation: CASSISILDSPLHF.

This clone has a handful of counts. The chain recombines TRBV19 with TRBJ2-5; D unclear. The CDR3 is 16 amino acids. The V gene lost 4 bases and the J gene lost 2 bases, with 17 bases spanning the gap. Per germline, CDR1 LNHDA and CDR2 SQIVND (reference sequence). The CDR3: CASSTKKGYGQETQYF. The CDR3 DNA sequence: TGTGCCAGTAGTACGAAGAAGGGATACGGACAAGAGACCCAGTACTTC.

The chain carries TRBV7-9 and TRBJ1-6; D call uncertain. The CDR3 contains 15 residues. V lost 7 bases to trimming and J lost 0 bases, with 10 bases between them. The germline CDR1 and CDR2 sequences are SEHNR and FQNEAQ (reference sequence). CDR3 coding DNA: TGTGCCAGCATGCTTAGGAGCTCCTATAATTCACCCCTCCACTTT. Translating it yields CASMLRSSYNSPLHF.

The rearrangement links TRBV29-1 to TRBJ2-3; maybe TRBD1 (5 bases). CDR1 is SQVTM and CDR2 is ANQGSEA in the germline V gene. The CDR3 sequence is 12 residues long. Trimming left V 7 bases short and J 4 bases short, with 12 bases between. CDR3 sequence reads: CSAGRASDTQYF. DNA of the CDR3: TGCAGCGCCGGCAGGGCCTCAGATACGCAGTATTTT.

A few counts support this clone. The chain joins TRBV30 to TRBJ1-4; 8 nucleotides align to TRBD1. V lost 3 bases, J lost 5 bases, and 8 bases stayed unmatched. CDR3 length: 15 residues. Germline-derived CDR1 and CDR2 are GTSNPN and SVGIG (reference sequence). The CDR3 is CAWSRGQVLNEKLFF. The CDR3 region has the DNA TGTGCCTGGAGCAGGGGACAGGTCCTCAATGAAAAACTGTTTTTT.

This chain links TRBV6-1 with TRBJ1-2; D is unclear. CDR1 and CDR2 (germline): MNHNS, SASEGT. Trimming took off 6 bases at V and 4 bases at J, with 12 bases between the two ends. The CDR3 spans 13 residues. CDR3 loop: CASSNGRSYGYTF. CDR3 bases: TGTGCCAGCAGCAACGGACGGAGCTATGGCTACACCTTC.

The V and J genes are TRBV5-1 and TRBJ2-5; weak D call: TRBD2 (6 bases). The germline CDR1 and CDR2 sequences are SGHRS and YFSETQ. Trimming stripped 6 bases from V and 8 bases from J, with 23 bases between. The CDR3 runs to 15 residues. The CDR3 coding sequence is TGCGCCAGCACTCCGGAGGGGACCAACCTCAACACCCAGTACTTC. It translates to CASTPEGTNLNTQYF.

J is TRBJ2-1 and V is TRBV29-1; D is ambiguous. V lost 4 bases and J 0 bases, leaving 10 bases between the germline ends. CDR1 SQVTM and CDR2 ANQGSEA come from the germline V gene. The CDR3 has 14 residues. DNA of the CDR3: TGCAGCGTTGTTCGGCAGAGCTCCTACAATGAGCAGTTCTTC. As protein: CSVVRQSSYNEQFF.

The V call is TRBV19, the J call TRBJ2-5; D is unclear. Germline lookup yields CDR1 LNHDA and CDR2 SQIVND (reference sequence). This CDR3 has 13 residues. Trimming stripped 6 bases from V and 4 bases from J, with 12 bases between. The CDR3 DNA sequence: TGTGCCAGTAGGGAACGGACGGGAGAGACCCAGTACTTC. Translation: CASRERTGETQYF.

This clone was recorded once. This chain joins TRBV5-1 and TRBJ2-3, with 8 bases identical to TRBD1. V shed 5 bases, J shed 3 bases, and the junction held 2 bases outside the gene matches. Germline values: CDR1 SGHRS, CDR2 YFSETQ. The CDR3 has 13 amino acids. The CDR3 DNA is TGCGCCAGCAGAGGACAGGGTACAGATACGCAGTATTTT. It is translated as CASRGQGTDTQYF.

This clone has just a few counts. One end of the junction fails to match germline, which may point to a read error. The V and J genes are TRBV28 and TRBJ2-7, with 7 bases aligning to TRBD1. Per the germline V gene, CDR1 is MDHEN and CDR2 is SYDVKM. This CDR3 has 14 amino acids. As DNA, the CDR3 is TGTGCCAGCACTTTAGGGGGCTCCTCCTACGAGCAGTACTTC. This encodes CASTLGGSSYEQYF.